This T cell receptor beta chain is from a study of CD8 T cells in ankylosing spondylitis. Whole-study findings and limits: A TCR beta motif of about eight highly homologous variants appeared characteristic of ankylosing spondylitis blood.

MiXCR, run by TCRdb on the 5' RACE reads, gives a single entry per CDR3 protein. The sample shows 130,000 or so distinct CDR3 sequences, over 6.5% of them seen only once. This CDR3 has 15 residues. Trimming took 4 bases from V and 4 from J; bases not matched to a gene: 3. In germline, CDR1 is LGHDT, CDR2 YNNKEL (reference sequence). This clonotype was recorded many times. Its antigen is not known. The sequenced sample was blood, either unsorted or a sorted T cell fraction (not recorded which). The chain joins TRBV3-1 to TRBJ2-2, with 10 bases that match TRBD2. This receptor was identified in a male donor with ankylosing spondylitis or in good health (not recorded which). The CDR3, as DNA: TGTGCCAGCAGCCTGGGACTAGCGCGCACCGGGGAGCTGTTTTTT. Protein product: CASSLGLARTGELFF.